One sample yielded the 15 T cell receptor beta chains listed below, sequenced in a study of blood T cell repertoires in COVID-19. Produced via immunoSEQ multiplex PCR; TCRdb's table is partial and in-frame only. The repertoire holds around 150,000 clones, with 65% to 80% as singletons. Sequencing was done on a sample of peripheral blood. The source of these receptors is a man aged 55 to 70 with acute or convalescent COVID-19.

This clone has at least ten counts. The J gene is TRBJ2-5, the V gene TRBV5-1, with no clear D. The CDR3 has 13 residues. CDR1 and CDR2 from the germline V gene are SGHRS and YFSETQ. V lost 4 bases and J 2 bases, leaving 9 bases between the germline ends. The CDR3 protein is CASSGQPQETQYF. CDR3 bases: TGCGCCAGCAGCGGGCAACCTCAAGAGACCCAGTACTTC.

This clone was seen only once. The V and J genes are TRBV5-1 and TRBJ1-1, with TRBD1 matching over 7 bases. V gave up 2 bases and J gave up 1 base; unmatched junction bases: 5. Per the germline V gene, CDR1 is SGHRS and CDR2 is YFSETQ. The CDR3 has 15 residues. The CDR3 protein is CASSLGDSKNTEAFF. CDR3 nucleotides: TGCGCCAGCAGCTTAGGGGACAGCAAGAACACTGAAGCTTTCTTT. The full variable domain, its missing parts supplied by reference TRBV5-1 and TRBJ1-1, is KAGVTQTPRYLIKTRGQQVTLSCSPISGHRSVSWYQQTPGQGLQFLFEYFSETQRNKGNFPGRFSGRQFSNSRSEMNVSTLELGDSALYLCASSLGDSKNTEAFFGQGTRLTVV.

The chain couples TRBV27 to TRBJ2-3; D not resolved. Trimming removed 6 bases from V and 0 bases from J, with 10 bases in between. Germline values: CDR1 MNHEY, CDR2 SMNVEV (reference sequence). The CDR3 is made up of 14 amino acids. The CDR3 reads CASSLKLSTDTQYF. The CDR3 nucleotides read TGTGCCAGCAGCCTTAAATTAAGCACAGATACGCAGTATTTT.

The chain couples TRBV2 to TRBJ2-5, with 11 bases fitting TRBD1. V shed 7 bases, J shed 7 bases, and the junction held 5 bases outside the gene matches. The CDR3 is 13 amino acids. Looked up from germline, CDR1 is SNHLY and CDR2 is FYNNEI. CDR3 bases: TGTGCCAGCACCCCCGGGACAGGGGGGACCCAGTACTTC. Amino acids: CASTPGTGGTQYF.

This clone is a singleton in its sample. The genes are TRBV15 and TRBJ2-5; D is undetermined. This CDR3 is 13 amino acids long. The germline V and J ends were trimmed by 0 bases and 4 bases, with 6 bases remaining between them. Germline assignment: CDR1 LNHNV and CDR2 YYDKDF (reference sequence). CDR3 bases: TGTGCCACCAGCAGAGATTTAGCAGAGACCCAGTACTTC. Amino acids: CATSRDLAETQYF.

The chain links TRBV27 to TRBJ2-3, with 9 bases matching TRBD2. This CDR3 region has 16 residues. Germline V CDR1 and CDR2: MNHEY, SMNVEV (reference sequence). The V segment lost 5 bases and the J segment 1 base; nucleotides outside the gene matches: 7. CDR3 protein: CASSPYSGRGTDTQYF. The CDR3 coding sequence is TGTGCCAGCAGTCCATATAGCGGGAGAGGCACAGATACGCAGTATTTT.

This sequence joins TRBV19 and TRBJ2-1, with a tentative D call TRBD2 (10 bases). CDR1 is LNHDA and CDR2 is SQIVND in the germline V gene (reference sequence). The CDR3 totals 23 residues. Trimming pared 6 bases from V and 8 bases from J, leaving 44 bases between. For the CDR3, the DNA is TGTGCCAGTAGATCCCGGACAGGGGCGTCGAAAGCGGGAGGGCTTCGTCCAGTGTATGAGCAGTTCTTC. Its protein is CASRSRTGASKAGGLRPVYEQFF.

V and J are TRBV9 and TRBJ2-2, with 11 bases matching TRBD2. Trimming cost V 0 bases and J 1 base; bases outside gene matches: 2. This CDR3 comprises 17 residues. Germline CDR1 reads SGDLS; CDR2 reads YYNGEE. CDR3 region: CASSVEGTSGNTGELFF. The DNA of the CDR3 is TGTGCCAGCAGCGTAGAGGGGACTAGCGGGAACACCGGGGAGCTGTTTTTT.

This chain joins TRBV10-3 and TRBJ2-7, with TRBD1 matching 8 bases. The CDR3 totals 14 residues. Germline CDR1 reads ENHRY; CDR2 reads SYGVKD. V dropped 2 bases and J dropped 3; count of bases not matched to a gene: 3. The CDR3 is CAISEAQGGYEQYF. The CDR3 DNA follows: TGTGCCATCAGTGAGGCACAGGGGGGCTACGAGCAGTACTTC.

V is TRBV3-1 (or the pseudogene TRBV3-2) and J is TRBJ2-7, with D possibly being TRBD1 (5 bases). The CDR3 is 16 amino acids. V was pared by 4 bases and J by 0 bases, with 16 bases between. Per the germline V gene, CDR1 is LGHDT and CDR2 is YNNKEL (reference sequence). This CDR3 reads CASSLDSSTPSYEQYF. The CDR3 DNA sequence: TGTGCCAGCAGCCTCGACAGTTCGACTCCCTCCTACGAGCAGTACTTC.

This clone was observed a few times. V is TRBV14 and J is TRBJ2-7; TRBD2 matches at 8 bases. With V trimmed by 4 bases and J by 3 bases, 8 bases remained unmatched. The CDR3 loop spans 15 amino acids. The germline V gene encodes CDR1 SGHDN and CDR2 FVKESK. CDR3 coding DNA: TGTGCCAGCAGCCGGAAGCAGGGACTAGGCTACGAGCAGTACTTC. Its protein is CASSRKQGLGYEQYF.

This clone was seen a few times. This rearrangement joins TRBV24-1 to TRBJ2-1; D gene ambiguous. Germline lookup yields CDR1 KGHDR and CDR2 SFDVKD. The ends were cut back, 5 bases at V and 2 bases at J, with 6 bases in the middle. This CDR3 is built from 13 residues. The CDR3 nucleotides are TGTGCCACCAGTGTGGCACCCTACAATGAGCAGTTCTTC. It encodes CATSVAPYNEQFF.

The chain employs TRBV7-2 and TRBJ2-2, with a tentative D call TRBD2 (5 bases). The CDR3 is 16 amino acids. Germline V gene data show CDR1 as SGHTA and CDR2 as FQGNSA. The germline V and J ends were trimmed by 5 bases and 1 base, with 14 bases remaining between them. The chain's CDR3 is CASSPGVFRNTGELFF. The CDR3 DNA sequence: TGTGCCAGCAGCCCCGGGGTTTTCAGGAACACCGGGGAGCTGTTTTTT.

Note on this clone: A junction boundary mismatches the germline segment, possibly from a read error. The genes are TRBV7-7 and TRBJ1-3; D is undetermined. The CDR3 has 16 amino acids. The germline CDR1 and CDR2 sequences are SSHAT and FNYEAQ (reference sequence). The CDR3 DNA follows: TGTGCTAGCAGCTTTGAGGCGATCCCCTCTGGAAACACCATATATTTT. It codes for CASSFEAIPSGNTIYF.

The chain carries TRBV25-1 and TRBJ1-4; D remains ambiguous. The CDR3 sequence is 13 residues long. Germline V CDR1 and CDR2: MGHDK, SYGVNS. The V end was cut by 5 bases, the J end by 7 bases, with 11 bases between. CDR3 sequence: CASSPRVVEKLFF. The DNA of the CDR3 is TGTGCCAGCAGTCCGCGGGTGGTTGAAAAACTGTTTTTT.